This T cell receptor beta chain was identified in a study of T cells in Graves' hyperthyroidism and ophthalmopathy. This CDR3 contains 15 residues. V dropped 6 bases and J dropped 2; count of bases not matched to a gene: 8. CDR1 ENHRY and CDR2 SYGVKD come from the germline V gene. Findings of the study overall: Most clonotypes that expanded in the thyroid above 0.001 also showed up in blood. The model identified upcoming ophthalmopathy a median approximately six months ahead of onset.

About this clonotype itself: Its antigen remains unidentified.

There were TCR beta CDR3 regions amplified from RNA transcripts. The HTBI primer set was used in a first-round RT-PCR of the TCR CDR3. TCRdb recomputed calls from the multiplex PCR reads with MiXCR, one row per CDR3 protein. Of about 570,000 distinct CDR3 sequences in the sample, 46% were seen once. Uncontrolled infection, other autoimmune disease, pregnancy or lactation disqualified patients from enrolment. The diagnostic basis comprised clinical symptoms, serum thyroxine and TRAb, thyroid ultrasound and orbital computed tomography. The V call is TRBV10-3, the J call TRBJ2-5; 8 positions agree with TRBD2. The sequence was obtained from an adult woman with Graves' disease, either hyperthyroidism or ophthalmopathy (not recorded which). Sequencing was carried out using peripheral blood or thyroid tissue (not recorded which). CDR3 amino acids: CAIRGSGRYQETQYF. The DNA of the CDR3 is TGTGCCATCAGGGGGAGCGGGAGATATCAAGAGACCCAGTACTTC.